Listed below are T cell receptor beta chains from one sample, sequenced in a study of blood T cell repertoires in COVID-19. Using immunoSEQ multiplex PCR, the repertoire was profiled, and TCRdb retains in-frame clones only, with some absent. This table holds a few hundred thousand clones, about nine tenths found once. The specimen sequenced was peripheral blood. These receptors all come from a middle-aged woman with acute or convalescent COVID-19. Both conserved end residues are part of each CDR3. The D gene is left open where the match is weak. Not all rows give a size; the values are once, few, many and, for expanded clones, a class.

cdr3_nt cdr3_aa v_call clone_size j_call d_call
TGTGCCAGCAGCCCCGCAACCCCTAGCGGGGGGGCTAGCACAGATACGCAGTATTTT CASSPATPSGGASTDTQYF TRBV11-2 NA TRBJ2-3 TRBD2
TGCGCCAGCAGCTTCGGGACTACCCTCACAGATACGCAGTATTTT CASSFGTTLTDTQYF TRBV5-1 NA TRBJ2-3 TRBD2
TGCGCCAGCAGTGAGTCGTACCTCCGAGGTGGGACCGGGGAGCTGTTTTTT CASSESYLRGGTGELFF TRBV10-1 medium-sized TRBJ2-2 NA
TGTGCCAGCAGGCTGAATCGACAGACTTTTTATGGCTACACCTTC CASRLNRQTFYGYTF TRBV27 NA TRBJ1-2 NA
TGTGCCAGCTCACCTCTCTCGGGGAACAGCAACTCTGGAAACACCATATATTTT CASSPLSGNSNSGNTIYF TRBV18 NA TRBJ1-3 NA
TGTGCCACCAGCTCAGGGGGTACTCAGCCCCAGCATTTT CATSSGGTQPQHF TRBV15 NA TRBJ1-5 TRBD1
TGTGCCAGCAGTGAAGAACGGGTTGATTTT CASSEERVDF TRBV6-1 NA TRBJ1-5 NA
TGTGCCAGCAGCTTAGGGGGGGTCAATCAGCCCCAGCATTTT CASSLGGVNQPQHF TRBV7-9 once TRBJ1-5 NA
TGCCCTACCGTTAGAGGCACAGATACGCAGTATTTT CPTVRGTDTQYF TRBV7-2 once TRBJ2-3 NA
TGTGCCAGCAGCTTGCGACTAGCGGGGGGGCAAGAGACCCAGTACTTC CASSLRLAGGQETQYF TRBV13 NA TRBJ2-5 TRBD2
TGTGCCGTCTTAGGAGAGGGTTCACCCCTCCACTTT CAVLGEGSPLHF TRBV7-9 NA TRBJ1-6 NA
TGCGCCAGCAGCTTGGGTAGCGGGGGGGCTTACAATGAGCAGTTCTTC CASSLGSGGAYNEQFF TRBV5-1 NA TRBJ2-1 TRBD2
TGTGCCAGCAGCCCTCCTCACAGATCCTATGGCTACACCTTC CASSPPHRSYGYTF TRBV27 NA TRBJ1-2 NA
TGTGCCATCAGTGAGTTCGGTGGGCGGGGGAGCCTCAATGAGCAGTTCTTC CAISEFGGRGSLNEQFF TRBV10-3 NA TRBJ2-1 TRBD2
TGTGCCAGCAGCTTAGATCGGACAGGGGGCCTTTTCTCGCGCCCAACTAACTATGGCTACACCTTC CASSLDRTGGLFSRPTNYGYTF TRBV7-8 NA TRBJ1-2 TRBD1
TGTGCCAGCAGCGACTGGGGGGGCCGGGAGACCCAGTACTTC CASSDWGGRETQYF TRBV6-5 NA TRBJ2-5 NA
TGTGCCAGCACGGGAACGCGGGGCTACAATCAGCCCCAGCATTTT CASTGTRGYNQPQHF TRBV2 few TRBJ1-5 NA
TGTGCCAGCAGCTTAAGGTGGGACAGGGATGAAAAACTGTTTTTT CASSLRWDRDEKLFF TRBV7-9 NA TRBJ1-4 TRBD1
TGTGCCAGCAGCCTGTTTGGGGCAGCTAACTATGGCTACACCTTC CASSLFGAANYGYTF TRBV7-2 NA TRBJ1-2 NA
TGTGCCAGCAGCCCTAGCCTCTGGCAGGGGGCCAACACCGGGGAGCTGTTTTTT CASSPSLWQGANTGELFF TRBV7-9 NA TRBJ2-2 TRBD1
TGTGCCAGTAGTACGTCGGGAGACACCGGGGAGCTGTTTTTT CASSTSGDTGELFF TRBV19 NA TRBJ2-2 NA
TGTGCCAGCAGCTCACTGCCCACCAGGAGGGGCTATGGCTACACCTTC CASSSLPTRRGYGYTF TRBV11-2 NA TRBJ1-2 NA
TGTGCCAGCAGCCTTCCGGGACAGGGGTTAACAGATACGCAGTATTTT CASSLPGQGLTDTQYF TRBV5-5 NA TRBJ2-3 TRBD1
TGTGCCGGAAGGGACAACCAAGAGACCCAGTACTTC CAGRDNQETQYF TRBV2 NA TRBJ2-5 NA
TGTGCCAGCAGCCAAGGAGGAAAGACTGAAGCTTTCTTT CASSQGGKTEAFF TRBV4-2 NA TRBJ1-1 NA
TGTGCCAGCAGCCCAGACAGGGACACTGAAGCTTTCTTT CASSPDRDTEAFF TRBV11-2 NA TRBJ1-1 TRBD1
TGTGCCAGCAGTGAAATCAGGGGGCCAAATCAGCCCCAGCATTTT CASSEIRGPNQPQHF TRBV6-1 NA TRBJ1-5 TRBD1
TGCGCCAGCAGCTTCGGGGACAGTAATGAAAAACTGTTTTTT CASSFGDSNEKLFF TRBV5-1 NA TRBJ1-4 TRBD1
TGTGCCAGCAGCCCCCTAGGGGGTAGCACAGATACGCAGTATTTT CASSPLGGSTDTQYF TRBV5-6 NA TRBJ2-3 NA
TGTGCCAGTAGTACCGCGGACAGTCGAGCCTCCTACAATGAGCAGTTCTTC CASSTADSRASYNEQFF TRBV19 NA TRBJ2-1 NA
TGTGCCAGCAGCCCCCCCTCCCTAAGGGGGCGCTTCTTAGAGACCCAGTACTTC CASSPPSLRGRFLETQYF TRBV3-1/TRBV3-2 NA TRBJ2-5 TRBD1
TGTGCCAGCAGCTTAGTCGGGACAGGGTTTGAAGCTTTCTTT CASSLVGTGFEAFF TRBV7-2 once TRBJ1-1 TRBD1
TGTGCCAGCAGTGATAGCGGGGGGTACAATGAGCAGTTCTTC CASSDSGGYNEQFF TRBV2 NA TRBJ2-1 TRBD2
TGCGCCAGCAGCCAAGGGACATTGGAAAAACTGTTTTTT CASSQGTLEKLFF TRBV4-1 NA TRBJ1-4 NA
TGTGCCTGGAGTTATAACAGGGGAACTGAAGCTTTCTTT CAWSYNRGTEAFF TRBV30 NA TRBJ1-1 TRBD1
TGTGCCAGCTCAGTCAGTAAGAACACTGAAGCTTTCTTT CASSVSKNTEAFF TRBV18 NA TRBJ1-1 NA
TGTGCCAGCAGTTTAGCCAGGGGGGATGGCTACACCTTC CASSLARGDGYTF TRBV27 NA TRBJ1-2 TRBD1
TGTGCCAGCAGCCCGGACAGTTCCAGTGGCTACACCTTC CASSPDSSSGYTF TRBV4-2 NA TRBJ1-2 NA
TGTGCCAACCACGGGGGAACAGATACGCAGTATTTT CANHGGTDTQYF TRBV6-5 once TRBJ2-3 NA